The rows below give T cell receptor beta chains drawn from one sample of a study of CD8 T cells in Susac syndrome. Via MiXCR, TCRdb re-called the immunoSEQ multiplex PCR reads, giving one row per CDR3 protein. Here the sample spans more than 150,000 distinct CDR3 sequences, approximately 95% being singletons. Sequenced input: CD8+ T cells from PBMCs. These receptors came from a human donor with Susac syndrome. CDR3s include the opening cysteine and the closing phenylalanine or tryptophan. Each record gives: J gene, V gene, clone size, CDR3 protein. Only part of the rows carry a size: once, few, many, or a class if the clone is expanded.

TRBJ2-2,TRBV30,.,CAWTRAAGELFF
TRBJ2-7,TRBV11-2,.,CASSLADSPLFEQYF
TRBJ1-6,TRBV30,once,CAWRAAGTSPLHF
TRBJ2-5,TRBV30,.,CAWSDYQTGNGETQYF
TRBJ2-1,TRBV7-9,.,CASRYDPSQGNEQFF
TRBJ2-3,TRBV5-6,once,CASSLSFGGTDTQYF
TRBJ1-5,TRBV5-1,.,CASSFGDAEPQHF
TRBJ1-5,TRBV6-1,.,CASNELRVLGNQPQHF
TRBJ2-1,TRBV20-1,.,CSAKPFPVRNEQFF
TRBJ1-1,TRBV27,.,CASPIWGETNTEAFF
TRBJ2-3,TRBV5-1,.,CASSFPVGEYTDTQYF
TRBJ1-6,TRBV5-6,once,CASSLGQGLGNSPLHF
TRBJ2-1,TRBV20-1,.,CSARVRTSHDEQFF
TRBJ1-1,TRBV12-3/TRBV12-4,.,CASSFLRRGEAFF
TRBJ1-2,TRBV5-1,.,CASSTSRIGYTF
TRBJ2-5,TRBV28,.,CASSLLGRQETQYF
TRBJ2-4,TRBV10-3,.,CAISERDREEGDIQYF
TRBJ2-3,TRBV6-5,.,CASSYSGLAGDTDTQYF
TRBJ2-7,TRBV24-1,.,CATSDFNSYEQYF
TRBJ1-1,TRBV5-1,.,CASSLGGAVEAFF
TRBJ2-3,TRBV5-1,.,CASSLAASGTATDTQYF
TRBJ1-1,TRBV4-1,few,CASSQGTDMNTEAFF
TRBJ2-1,TRBV2,.,CASSVLARVF
TRBJ1-6,TRBV12-3/TRBV12-4,.,CASRAWGNSPLHF